The clone carrying this T cell receptor (beta chain) was counted at least ten times. No antigen is known for it. The sample is drawn from a study of identical twins. The study, taken as a whole, reports: Beta out-of-frame sequences showed weaker excess sharing between twins.

TCRdb re-called the 5' RACE reads through MiXCR, storing one row per CDR3 protein. This table has approximately 680,000 distinct CDR3 sequences, roughly 7.2% appearing once. The CDR3 spans 16 residues. With V trimmed by 2 bases and J by 5 bases, 6 bases remained unmatched. The germline V gene encodes CDR1 SGHVS and CDR2 FQNEAQ. Separately, the same data were catalogued under a study of yellow fever vaccine responses in identical twins.

The chain is built from TRBV7-8 and TRBJ1-6; 7 bases are shared with TRBD1. The sequence was obtained from a young woman in good health. Specimen: PBMCs. The CDR3: CASSLRAGGNNSPLHF. The DNA of the CDR3 is TGTGCCAGCAGCTTAAGGGCAGGGGGTAATAATTCACCCCTCCACTTT.